This T cell receptor (beta chain) is drawn from a study of T-cell memory formation after mild COVID-19. Study background: Across donors, TCR clusters were largely donor specific. Study conclusions and caveats: There were some responding clones in pre-infection memory, which suggested that cross-reactive memory had joined.

TCRdb recomputed calls from the 5' RACE reads with MiXCR, one row per CDR3 protein. This sample has about 290,000 distinct CDR3 sequences; less than 20% occur once, and the top ten carry 22%. The CDR3 runs 13 residues. Germline V gene lookup returns CDR1 SGHRS and CDR2 YFSETQ. V was clipped by 4 bases and J by 1 base, with 8 bases between them. This clonotype was detected only a few times. The antigen is not known. The sample consisted of PBMCs or a T cell subset sorted from them (not recorded which). The source of this sequence is a man between 18 and 35 years old who had mild COVID-19 (a few samples of this study predate the infection). Cell type and time point are not known. This chain uses TRBV5-1 with TRBJ2-5; D might be TRBD2 (5 bases). CDR3 protein: CASSTRSQETQYF. CDR3 nucleotides: TGCGCCAGCAGCACTAGGAGCCAAGAGACCCAGTACTTC. Filled out from reference TRBV5-1 and TRBJ2-5, the complete variable domain reads KAGVTQTPRYLIKTRGQQVTLSCSPISGHRSVSWYQQTPGQGLQFLFEYFSETQRNKGNFPGRFSGRQFSNSRSEMNVSTLELGDSALYLCASSTRSQETQYFGPGTRLLVL.